The 15 T cell receptor beta chains below were found in one sample sequenced in a study of shared clonotypes between healthy human individuals. Some clones are missing from TCRdb's copy, which holds only in-frame ones; the method was immunoSEQ multiplex PCR. The sample gives more than 1 million clones, 75% to 85% of which show up once; approximately 0.56% is in the top ten. The sequenced material came from memory CD4+ T cells from PBMCs. Subset meaning: CD45RA-negative fraction. These TCRs come from a man between 18 and 35 years old in good health. Some clones in this sample may be carry-over from other donors' samples.

The chain couples TRBV2 to TRBJ2-2; 12 positions match TRBD2. In germline, CDR1 is SNHLY, CDR2 FYNNEI. After removal of 5 bases from V and 3 bases from J, the junction contained 1 base not matched to a gene. This CDR3 has 15 residues. DNA of the CDR3: TGTGCCAGCAGTCGACTAGCGGGAGACACCGGGGAGCTGTTTTTT. This translates into CASSRLAGDTGELFF. The variable domain in full, with the rest retrieved from reference TRBV2 and TRBJ2-2, is EPEVTQTPSHQVTQMGQEVILRCVPISNHLYFYWYRQILGQKVEFLVSFYNNEISEKSEIFDDQFSVERPDGSNFTLKIRSTKLEDSAMYFCASSRLAGDTGELFFGEGSRLTVL.

The rearrangement joins TRBV2 to TRBJ2-7, with D tentatively TRBD2 (6 bases). The V and J ends lost 8 bases and 2 bases respectively, with 10 bases between them. Germline loops: CDR1 SNHLY, CDR2 FYNNEI. This CDR3 has 12 amino acids. The CDR3 nucleotides read TGTGCCAGCCGGGACTGGACCTACGAGCAGTACTTC. This gives the protein CASRDWTYEQYF.

The CDR3 loop reads CASSQPMPGTAGEQFF. CDR3 bases: TGTGCCAGCAGCCAACCGATGCCCGGGACAGCAGGTGAGCAGTTCTTC. The chain has TRBV5-4 and TRBJ2-1, with 7 bases aligning to TRBD1. The V gene end was trimmed by 4 bases and the J gene end by 9 bases; junction bases not matched to a gene: 16. This CDR3 has 16 residues. The germline V gene encodes CDR1 SGHNT and CDR2 YYREEE (reference sequence).

This sequence joins TRBV6-5 and TRBJ2-2, with a possible D match to TRBD2 (6 bases). V was shortened by 7 bases and J by 2 bases, with 11 bases between the two germline ends. CDR1 and CDR2 (germline): MNHEY, SVGAGI. This CDR3 is built from 14 residues. The CDR3 DNA sequence: TGTGCCAGCAAGATTAGCGGCAACACCGGGGAGCTGTTTTTT. The encoded protein is CASKISGNTGELFF.

This sequence joins TRBV5-4 and TRBJ1-2; 8 nucleotides line up with TRBD1. Germline V CDR1 and CDR2: SGHNT, YYREEE (reference sequence). CDR3 size: 15 residues. After removal of 3 bases from V and 13 bases from J, the junction contained 17 bases not matched to a gene. CDR3 bases: TGTGCCAGCAGCTCGTTCACGGGACAGGCCTTAGGGGGCACCTTC. Its protein is CASSSFTGQALGGTF.

The J gene is TRBJ2-1, the V gene TRBV7-9, with 8 nucleotides matching TRBD1. V was pared by 5 bases and J by 6 bases, with 6 bases of the junction left unmatched. There are 14 residues in the CDR3. The germline gives CDR1 SEHNR, CDR2 FQNEAQ (reference sequence). In DNA, the CDR3 is TGTGCCAGCAGCCGTTTAACAGGGGGCAATGAGCAGTTCTTC. Its protein product is CASSRLTGGNEQFF.

The chain joins TRBV10-3 to TRBJ1-2, with TRBD1 identical over 8 bases. With 4 bases clipped from V and 4 bases from J, the junction kept 5 bases outside the gene matches. The germline V gene encodes CDR1 ENHRY and CDR2 SYGVKD. This CDR3 contains 14 residues. CDR3 region: CAISGDRSGYGYTF. The DNA of the CDR3 is TGTGCCATCAGTGGGGACAGGTCAGGCTATGGCTACACCTTC.

This clone was observed a few times. This chain uses TRBV6-1 with TRBJ2-7; possibly TRBD1 or TRBD2 for D (5 bases each). The germline V gene has CDR1 MNHNS and CDR2 SASEGT. The CDR3 extends over 13 amino acids. Between the trimmed V and J ends, which lost 8 bases and 7 bases, there was a span of 18 bases. The CDR3 here is CASRREGLGEQYF. The DNA of the CDR3 is TGTGCCAGCCGGCGCGAGGGGCTGGGAGAGCAGTACTTC.

V usage is TRBV5-1 and J usage is TRBJ2-2, with D tentatively TRBD1 (5 bases). CDR3 length equals 15 residues. CDR1 and CDR2 from the germline V gene are SGHRS and YFSETQ. V lost 4 bases, J lost 5 bases, and 15 bases lay in between. The CDR3 loop reads CASSAQGIETGELFF. The CDR3 DNA sequence: TGCGCCAGCAGCGCGCAGGGTATCGAGACCGGGGAGCTGTTTTTT.

The V gene is TRBV11-3, the J gene TRBJ2-7; 7 bases agree with TRBD2. This CDR3 is built from 15 residues. Per germline, CDR1 SGHNT and CDR2 YENEEA. The V gene end was trimmed by 1 base and the J gene end by 7 bases; junction bases not matched to a gene: 10. The CDR3 nucleotides read TGTGCCAGCAGCTTAGCGGCGGGAGTAGCGGAGGAGCAGTACTTC. Translation: CASSLAAGVAEEQYF.

V is TRBV10-1 and J is TRBJ2-5; 11 nucleotides match TRBD1. The CDR3 sequence is 15 residues long. Germline-derived CDR1 and CDR2 are WNHNN and SYGVQD (reference sequence). The V gene end was trimmed by 3 bases and the J gene end by 5 bases; junction bases not matched to a gene: 5. For the CDR3, the DNA is TGCGCCAGCAGTGATCGGACAGGGGGCACGGAGACCCAGTACTTC. Protein: CASSDRTGGTETQYF.

This chain links TRBV5-1 with TRBJ2-3, with D possibly being TRBD1 (5 bases). V was clipped by 0 bases and J by 1 base, with 12 bases between them. The V gene's germline CDR1 is SGHRS and CDR2 YFSETQ. This CDR3 is 16 amino acids long. The CDR3 region is CASSLGSGRGTDTQYF. Here the CDR3 DNA reads TGCGCCAGCAGCTTGGGATCCGGCAGGGGCACAGATACGCAGTATTTT.

The chain combines TRBV29-1 with TRBJ2-2; possibly TRBD2 for D (5 bases). Trimming stripped 4 bases from V and 1 base from J, with 10 bases between. The CDR3 is made up of 14 amino acids. Germline values: CDR1 SQVTM, CDR2 ANQGSEA. The CDR3 DNA reads TGCAGCGTTGGGACTGCCGTGAACACCGGGGAGCTGTTTTTT. As protein: CSVGTAVNTGELFF.

The J gene is TRBJ2-6, the V gene TRBV7-3, with D perhaps assigned TRBD1 or TRBD2 (6 bases each). Germline V gene lookup returns CDR1 SGHTA and CDR2 FQGTGA. V lost 2 bases and J lost 0, with 8 bases in between. The CDR3 has 16 residues. For the CDR3, the DNA is TGTGCCAGCAGCTTACCGGGGGCCTCTGGGGCCAACGTCCTGACTTTC. It encodes CASSLPGASGANVLTF.

The J gene is TRBJ2-5, the V gene TRBV18; D remains unclear. V was shortened by 3 bases and J by 4 bases, with 18 bases between the two germline ends. Per the germline V gene, CDR1 is KGHSH and CDR2 is LQKENI. The CDR3 runs to 16 residues. CDR3 nucleotide sequence: TGTGCCAGCTCACCCCGGAGTGGGCCAATACTAGAGACCCAGTACTTC. Translated: CASSPRSGPILETQYF.